This T cell receptor (beta chain) was identified during a study of shared clonotypes between healthy human individuals. As for the study in general: Plates per donor: three CD4 naive, three CD4 memory, two CD8 naive, one CD8 memory. Findings and limits, study-wide: Naive subsets tended to show greater estimated richness than memory subsets.

Unmatched junction bases numbered 2, after V lost 5 bases and J lost 0 bases. Looked up from germline, CDR1 is LNHDA and CDR2 is SQIVND (reference sequence). This CDR3 is built from 16 residues. Only in-frame clones appear in the TCRdb table, and some are missing; sequencing was by immunoSEQ multiplex PCR. The table shows approximately 2.5 million clones, with 93% occurring only once. Subsets obtained from CD4+ cells comprised CD45RA+ naive and CD45RA-negative memory cells. As for this clone: Its antigen remains unidentified.

This clonotype originated in a young man in good health. Some clones in this sample may be carry-over from other donors' samples. This chain connects TRBV19 to TRBJ2-2; 11 nucleotides line up with TRBD2. Sequenced input: naive CD4+ T cells from PBMCs. Subset defined: CD45RA+ positively selected. For the CDR3, the DNA is TGTGCCAGTAGTCTAGCGGGAGGCTCGAACACCGGGGAGCTGTTTTTT. This encodes CASSLAGGSNTGELFF.